The 13 T cell receptor delta chains reported below all come from one sample, sequenced in a study of γδ T cells in repeated Plasmodium falciparum infection. Vgamma9/Vdelta2+ and Vdelta2-negative gammadelta T cells were flow-sorted from PBMC for bulk sequencing. TCRdb processed the multiplex PCR reads again with the CATT caller. Seen here are around 89,000 delta-chain clones, over 1.1% observed once, and the top ten hold around 8.5%. Input material: gamma-delta T cells from blood. The receptors here all came from a pool of human donors (malaria-infected and uninfected, not separated).

On this clone: TCRdb's protein for this DNA is that of a much larger clone and differs from the translation at residue 5, likely a read error; the protein shown is the DNA translation. The chain couples TRDV1 to TRDJ1; 9 bases align to TRDD3. TCRdb records no J gene; here it was assigned by comparing the DNA to germline. The germline V gene encodes CDR1 TSWWSYY and CDR2 QGS. The CDR3 extends over 23 amino acids. V lost 4 bases and J lost 1; bases outside the gene matches: 28. The CDR3 region has the DNA TGTGCTCTTGGGGGCCCCTCATTCCTAAGGCGAACTGGGGGAACGGGTCCCACCGATAAACTCATCTTT. Translating it yields CALGGPSFLRRTGGTGPTDKLIF.

The sample holds many counts of this clone. This sequence is one base from a far larger clone and is likely a read error. Other nucleotide sequences from this sample produce the same CDR3. The gene calls are TRDV2 and TRDJ3; 7 bases fit TRDD3. The J gene is absent in TCRdb and was assigned here via DNA matching to germline. CDR1 GEAIGNYY and CDR2 EKD come from the germline V gene. The trim removed 0 bases at V and 4 bases at J, leaving 5 bases unmatched. This CDR3 spans 17 amino acids. CDR3 in amino acids: CACDTWGSSWDTRQMFF. In DNA form, the CDR3 reads TGTGCCTGTGACACCTGGGGGAGCTCTTGGGACACCCGACAGATGTTTTTC.

This clone was picked up a small number of times. A far larger clone is one nucleotide away, so this likely arose from a read error. The same CDR3 also results from other DNA sequences found in this sample. This chain links TRDV3 with TRDJ1; possible D gene TRDD3, 5 bases. In the absence of a J gene in TCRdb, the DNA was matched to germline to assign it here. The germline gives CDR1 TVYSNPD, CDR2 GDNSRS (reference sequence). Trimming shortened V by 3 bases and J by 0 bases, and 14 bases separated the two germline ends. This CDR3 spans 14 amino acids. This chain's CDR3 is CAFGTGRYTDKLIF. The CDR3 bases are TGTGCCTTCGGTACTGGCCGGTACACCGATAAACTCATCTTT.

This clone was seen only a few times. TCRdb records a much larger clone's protein for this DNA, with a difference at residue 9 that likely arises from a read error; the protein given is the translation of the DNA. V is TRDV2 and J is TRDJ3; TRDD3 matches at 7 bases. Here the J gene was assigned by germline matching of the DNA, as TCRdb has none. CDR1 GEAIGNYY and CDR2 EKD come from the germline V gene. The CDR3 loop spans 16 amino acids. The junction had 3 bases not matched to a gene; V was cut back by 0 bases and J by 5 bases. CDR3 DNA sequence: TGTGCCTGTGACACCGTACTGGGGCGGGACACCCGACAGATGTTTTTC. It yields the protein CACDTVLGRDTRQMFF.

Note on this clone: A far larger clone is a single base away, which makes a read error likely. At the DNA level, this CDR3 is encoded by other sequences in the same sample as well. The chain joins TRDV1 to TRDJ1; TRDD2 might be the D (6 bases). Matching the DNA to germline supplied the J gene, which TCRdb does not give. V was trimmed by 3 bases and J by 1 base, leaving 21 bases between them. Germline V CDR1 and CDR2: TSWWSYY, QGS. This CDR3 is 18 amino acids long. Here the CDR3 DNA reads TGTGCTCTTGGGGAGCTAGGTATCCTACCCGACCTCACCGATAAACTCATCTTT. Protein: CALGELGILPDLTDKLIF.

Remarks on this clone: This is likely an artifact of a read error, given a far larger clone one base away. Other nucleotide sequences from this sample produce the same CDR3. This chain joins TRDV2 and TRDJ1, with 10 bases lining up with TRDD3. No J gene is reported in TCRdb; it was inferred here by comparing the DNA with germline. The CDR3 runs 23 residues. Looked up from germline, CDR1 is GEAIGNYY and CDR2 is EKD. V lost 5 bases and J lost 1; bases outside the gene matches: 30. CDR3 residues: CACGKHFLMRGIRSRGCTDKLIF. CDR3 DNA: TGTGCCTGTGGCAAACACTTCTTAATGAGGGGGATACGCTCCCGGGGTTGCACCGATAAACTCATCTTT.

This clone has just a few counts. TCRdb records a much larger clone's protein for this DNA, with a difference at residue 9 that likely arises from a read error; the protein given is the translation of the DNA. J is TRDJ1 and V is TRDV3; 10 nucleotides match TRDD3. TCRdb does not report a J gene; here it was assigned by matching the DNA to germline references. Germline assignment: CDR1 TVYSNPD and CDR2 GDNSRS (reference sequence). The CDR3 consists of 15 residues. V shed 2 bases and J 7 bases; nucleotides not matched to a gene: 13. Here the CDR3 reads CAFGAHWGMLTKLIF. The CDR3 DNA follows: TGTGCCTTTGGGGCACACTGGGGGATGCTGACTAAACTCATCTTT. Looking up the rest from reference TRDV3 and TRDJ1 gives the full variable domain: CDKVTQSSPDQTVASGSEVVLLCTYDTVYSNPDLFWYRIRPDYSFQFVFYGDNSRSEGADFTQGRFSVKHILTQKAFHLVISPVRTEDSATYYCAFGAHWGMLTKLIFGKGTRVTVEP.

This clone was picked up a small number of times. For this DNA, TCRdb reports the protein of a much larger clone, which diverges at residue 12, most likely from a read error; the protein presented here is translated directly from the DNA. The V gene was identified as TRDV2, while no J gene was called; the table's TRDD3 call for D was not verified on the DNA. This CDR3 region has 14 residues. The germline V gene has CDR1 GEAIGNYY and CDR2 EKD. CDR3 in DNA: TGTGCCTGTGACCTACTGGGGGATCCCGATAAACGCATCTTT. It translates to CACDLLGDPDKRIF.

This clone was seen at least ten times. At the DNA level, this CDR3 is encoded by other sequences in the same sample as well. This chain joins TRDV2 and TRDJ1, with TRDD3 matching over 7 bases. From germline, CDR1 is GEAIGNYY and CDR2 EKD. There are 15 residues in the CDR3. V gave up 1 base and J gave up 1 base; unmatched junction bases: 5. CDR3 nucleotides: TGTGCCTGTGACACTCTTGGGGGAAGCACCGATAAACTCATCTTT. This encodes CACDTLGGSTDKLIF.

The rearrangement uses TRDV1 and TRDJ1, with 8 bases fitting TRDD3. In the absence of a J gene in TCRdb, the DNA was matched to germline to assign it here. J lost 1 base, V lost 2 bases, and 21 bases had no gene match. Germline CDR1 reads TSWWSYY; CDR2 reads QGS. The CDR3 extends over 21 amino acids. The CDR3 sequence: CALGESLIANGGYRVTDKLIF. CDR3 DNA: TGTGCTCTTGGGGAATCCTTAATCGCGAACGGGGGATATCGGGTCACCGATAAACTCATCTTT.

This clone was seen a handful of times. A read error is the likely source, as a far larger clone sits one nucleotide away. Other nucleotide sequences from this sample produce the same CDR3. The V call is TRDV2, the J call TRDJ2, with TRDD3 matching 10 bases. The J gene is absent in TCRdb and was assigned here via DNA matching to germline. The CDR3 consists of 19 residues. Looked up from germline, CDR1 is GEAIGNYY and CDR2 is EKD. The CDR3 DNA sequence: TGTGCCTGTGACCCCATATCTTGGGGGATACTTGCCGGGACAGCGCAACTCTTCTTT. It codes for CACDPISWGILAGTAQLFF.

There are a few counts of this clone. The protein in TCRdb stems from a much larger clone and differs at residue 15 from this DNA's translation, likely a read error; here the protein is translated from the DNA. The chain employs TRDV2 and TRDJ1; TRDD3 matches 11 bases. Germline matching of the DNA provided the J gene here, since TCRdb leaves it blank. V shed 4 bases, J shed 6 bases, and the junction held 27 bases outside the gene matches. There are 21 residues in the CDR3. Germline CDR1 and CDR2: GEAIGNYY and EKD. The CDR3 sequence: CACDIIGGSPGGYFRGHKLIF. In DNA, the CDR3 is TGTGCCTGTGATATAATAGGCGGCTCGCCTGGGGGATACTTCAGGGGTCATAAACTCATCTTT.

This clone has a count of ten or more. The mismatch at residue 7 between this DNA's translation and the TCRdb protein of a much larger clone likely reflects a read error; the protein shown is translated from the DNA. This rearrangement joins TRDV2 to TRDJ1; 9 nucleotides match TRDD3. The J gene comes from matching the DNA to germline here; TCRdb lacks it. CDR1 is GEAIGNYY, CDR2 EKD, per germline. There are 19 residues in the CDR3. The V gene end was trimmed by 0 bases and the J gene end by 0 bases; junction bases not matched to a gene: 13. CDR3 coding DNA: TGTGCCTGTGACACCCTGGCTGGGGGATCCCGGGGCCACACCGATAAACTCATCTTT. Translation gives CACDTLAGGSRGHTDKLIF.